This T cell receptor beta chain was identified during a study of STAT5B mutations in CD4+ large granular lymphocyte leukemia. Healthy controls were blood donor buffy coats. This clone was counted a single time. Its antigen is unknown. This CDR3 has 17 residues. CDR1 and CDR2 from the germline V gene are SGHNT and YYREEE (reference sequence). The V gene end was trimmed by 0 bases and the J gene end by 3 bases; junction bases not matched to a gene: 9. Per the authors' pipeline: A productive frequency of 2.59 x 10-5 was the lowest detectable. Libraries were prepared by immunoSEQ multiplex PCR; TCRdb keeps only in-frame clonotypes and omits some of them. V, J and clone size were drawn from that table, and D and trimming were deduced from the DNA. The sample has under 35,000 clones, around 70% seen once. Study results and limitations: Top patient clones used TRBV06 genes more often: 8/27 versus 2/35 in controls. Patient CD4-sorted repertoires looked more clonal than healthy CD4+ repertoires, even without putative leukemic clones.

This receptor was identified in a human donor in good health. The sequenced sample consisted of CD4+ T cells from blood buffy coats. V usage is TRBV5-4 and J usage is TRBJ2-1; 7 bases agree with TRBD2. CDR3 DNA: TGTGCCAGCAGCTTGGTTAGGGGCGGGAGATTCTACAATGAGCAGTTCTTC. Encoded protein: CASSLVRGGRFYNEQFF.